Following are 2 T cell receptor beta chains from one sample sequenced in a study of T-cell reconstitution after alpha-beta-depleted transplantation in children. Preparation of the TCRbeta library used unique molecular identifiers. From the PCR reads, TCRdb called clonotypes with MiXCR, one entry per CDR3 protein. The sample lists 150,000 to 200,000 distinct CDR3 sequences; approximately 7% were seen once. The sequencing used PBMCs from the stem cell graft donor, collected from the stem cell graft. These receptors came from a human donor who donated a stem cell graft to a child with Wiskott-Aldrich syndrome.

The chain carries TRBV5-1 and TRBJ2-3, with a tentative D call TRBD1 (5 bases). Trimming took off 4 bases at V and 0 bases at J, with 9 bases between the two ends. CDR1 and CDR2 (germline): SGHRS, YFSETQ. The CDR3 contains 14 residues. DNA of the CDR3: TGCGCCAGCAGCCCCGACAGTAGCACAGATACGCAGTATTTT. It codes for CASSPDSSTDTQYF.

This clonotype came up many times. The chain links TRBV12-3 or TRBV12-4 to TRBJ1-1; no clear D. Trimming took off 3 bases at V and 5 bases at J, with 10 bases between the two ends. The CDR3 sequence is 13 residues long. As DNA, the CDR3 is TGTGCCAGCAGTTTTGATCAGGTTACTGAAGCTTTCTTT. Its translation is CASSFDQVTEAFF.